This entry lists 10 T cell receptor beta chains sequenced from one sample in a study of pediatric ulcerative colitis. Rectal tissue came from one to two pinch biopsies taken at colonoscopy. Repertoires were generated with immunoSEQ multiplex PCR, while TCRdb's copy carries only in-frame clones and drops some. The sample contains under 30,000 clones, approximately 71% of which appear only once. The sequencing sample was made of gut tissue. Receptors were obtained from a boy between 10 and 17 years old with severe ulcerative colitis.

The chain couples TRBV2 to TRBJ2-2; 8 nucleotides agree with TRBD1. In germline, CDR1 is SNHLY, CDR2 FYNNEI. This CDR3 has 14 amino acids. With V trimmed by 11 bases and J by 6 bases, 11 bases remained unmatched. CDR3 in DNA: TGTGCCTGCGGGCAGGGGGCCCTAGCCGGGGAGCTGTTTTTT. It specifies CACGQGALAGELFF.

The J gene is TRBJ1-1, the V gene TRBV25-1, with D possibly matching TRBD1 (6 bases). The CDR3 is 15 amino acids. Germline lookup yields CDR1 MGHDK and CDR2 SYGVNS. Trimming pared 4 bases from V and 3 bases from J, leaving 15 bases between. CDR3 nucleotides: TGTGCCAGCAGTGTAGGGGGGTCATCGGACACTGAAGCTTTCTTT. This encodes CASSVGGSSDTEAFF.

J is TRBJ1-1 and V is TRBV7-8; TRBD1 matches at 8 bases. The length of the CDR3 is 16 residues. Germline V gene sequence: CDR1 SGHVS, CDR2 FQNEAQ. V lost 5 bases to trimming and J lost 2 bases; unmatched junction nucleotides: 10. Written as DNA, the CDR3 is TGTGCCAGCAGCCCTCGGAGGACAGGGCTAAACACTGAAGCTTTCTTT. Translating it yields CASSPRRTGLNTEAFF.

This chain links TRBV9 with TRBJ2-7; D not certain. Looked up from germline, CDR1 is SGDLS and CDR2 is YYNGEE. The CDR3 sequence is 13 residues long. V was shortened by 0 bases and J by 2 bases, with 6 bases between the two germline ends. This CDR3 reads CASSVGVAYEQYF. The DNA of the CDR3 is TGTGCCAGCAGCGTAGGGGTTGCCTACGAGCAGTACTTC.

This clone has only a few counts. This rearrangement joins TRBV6-4 to TRBJ2-7; the D is unclear. The CDR3 length is 12 residues. CDR1 is MRHNA, CDR2 SNTAGT, per germline. Trimming left V 5 bases short and J 1 base short, with 6 bases between. CDR3 coding DNA: TGTGCCAGCAGTCGAGTATCCTACGAGCAGTACTTC. Protein: CASSRVSYEQYF.

This clone has only a few counts. The chain joins TRBV4-3 to TRBJ2-5; weak D call: TRBD2 (5 bases). The ends were cut back, 1 base at V and 4 bases at J, with 13 bases in the middle. The CDR3 has 15 amino acids. Germline CDR1 is LGHNA and CDR2 is YSLEER. CDR3 residues: CASSQGSGNGETQYF. The DNA of the CDR3 is TGCGCCAGCAGCCAAGGGTCCGGGAACGGAGAGACCCAGTACTTC.

The chain uses TRBV27 and TRBJ2-2; D gene uncertain. V dropped 0 bases and J dropped 4 bases, with 9 bases sitting between them. The CDR3 has 15 amino acids. The germline V gene encodes CDR1 MNHEY and CDR2 SMNVEV (reference sequence). The CDR3 DNA is TGTGCCAGCAGTTTATCGATTCCGCCCACCGGGGAGCTGTTTTTT. Residues: CASSLSIPPTGELFF.

A few counts support this clone. The CDR3 sequence is CATSRTENTEAFF. For the CDR3, the DNA is TGTGCCACCAGCAGGACAGAGAACACTGAAGCTTTCTTT. The chain employs TRBV15 and TRBJ1-1, with TRBD1 as a possible D gene (5 bases). There are 13 residues in the CDR3. Trimming took off 3 bases at V and 1 base at J, with 6 bases between the two ends. Germline CDR1 LNHNV, CDR2 YYDKDF (reference sequence).

This chain links TRBV6-1 with TRBJ2-5, with a possible D match to TRBD1 (6 bases). The CDR3 contains 14 residues. Between the trimmed V and J ends, which lost 1 base and 5 bases, there was a span of 11 bases. Germline-derived CDR1 and CDR2 are MNHNS and SASEGT. The CDR3 region is CASSEGYQGETQYF. CDR3 sequence (DNA): TGTGCCAGCAGTGAAGGATACCAGGGGGAGACCCAGTACTTC.

The DNA for the CDR3 is TGTGCCAGCAGTCTTGGGATCGGATACGAGCAGTACTTC. Translated, it gives CASSLGIGYEQYF. J is TRBJ2-7 and V is TRBV27; D remains unclear. CDR1 and CDR2 from the germline V gene are MNHEY and SMNVEV (reference sequence). V was shortened by 5 bases and J by 4 bases, with 12 bases between the two germline ends. The length of the CDR3 is 13 residues.